The present T cell receptor (beta chain) was sequenced within a study of cytomegalovirus exposure and HLA in healthy donors. The CDR3 has 15 amino acids. Germline V gives CDR1 SGHTA, CDR2 FQGNSA. V gave up 5 bases and J gave up 8 bases, with 18 bases separating them. PCR was performed using 60 Vbeta and 13 Jbeta primers. Method: immunoSEQ multiplex PCR; TCRdb's copy keeps in-frame clones and lacks some. The sample carries about 130,000 clones, approximately 60% recorded once. Each donor was healthy, and each was a bone marrow donor. This clone was picked up one time. This clonotype originated in a woman between 40 and 55 years old in good health and CMV-seronegative. The sequenced sample was PBMCs. The chain recombines TRBV7-2 with TRBJ1-4, with unresolved D. CDR3 in DNA: TGTGCCAGCAGCCTATCTAGCGGGAGTTGGGAAAAACTGTTTTTT. Protein sequence: CASSLSSGSWEKLFF.